The 6 T cell receptor beta chains below were found in one sample sequenced in a study of Ad26.COV2.S vaccination and SARS-CoV-2 variants. Profiled with immunoSEQ multiplex PCR; TCRdb holds only in-frame clones, not every one. The sample has about 350,000 clones, 92% seen once. This material consisted of peripheral blood, taken after recovery from COVID-19. Receptor source: a human donor who had recovered from COVID-19.

This clone was observed a handful of times. The genes are TRBV5-1 and TRBJ2-7; 11 nucleotides line up with TRBD2. The trim removed 2 bases at V and 5 bases at J, leaving 12 bases unmatched. The CDR3 length is 17 residues. Germline CDR1 SGHRS, CDR2 YFSETQ. The CDR3 nucleotides are TGCGCCAGCAGCTTAACTAGCGGGGGCCGTTGGGACCACGAGCAGTACTTC. Amino acid sequence: CASSLTSGGRWDHEQYF.

The chain recombines TRBV29-1 with TRBJ1-5; D is possibly TRBD1 (5 bases). CDR1 is SQVTM and CDR2 is ANQGSEA in the germline V gene. The germline V and J ends were trimmed by 6 bases and 11 bases, with 17 bases remaining between them. The CDR3 spans 12 residues. The CDR3 region is CSVGEAGAAQHF. CDR3 in DNA: TGCAGCGTGGGGGAGGCAGGTGCAGCCCAGCATTTT.

DNA for the CDR3: TGCGCCAGCAGACGGGACGTTAACACTGAAGCTTTCTTT. Translating gives CASRRDVNTEAFF. The chain uses TRBV5-1 and TRBJ1-1, with a possible D match to TRBD1 (5 bases). The ends were cut back, 5 bases at V and 2 bases at J, with 10 bases in the middle. Germline CDR1 is SGHRS and CDR2 is YFSETQ. This CDR3 has 13 residues.

The chain carries TRBV4-3 and TRBJ1-6, with D hard to call. Trimming took off 4 bases at V and 7 bases at J, with 8 bases between the two ends. There are 13 residues in the CDR3. Germline V CDR1 and CDR2: LGHNA, YSLEER. The CDR3 here is CASSRVGNSPLHF. The CDR3, as DNA: TGCGCCAGCAGCCGAGTTGGCAATTCACCCCTCCACTTT.

The rearrangement links TRBV9 to TRBJ2-3; TRBD2 agrees at 7 bases. V dropped 0 bases and J dropped 4; count of bases not matched to a gene: 8. The CDR3 consists of 16 residues. CDR1 and CDR2 from the germline V gene are SGDLS and YYNGEE. The CDR3 is CASSVEAGVLPDTQYF. The DNA of the CDR3 is TGTGCCAGCAGCGTAGAGGCGGGGGTTCTCCCAGATACGCAGTATTTT.

This chain links TRBV5-1 with TRBJ1-5; 7 bases fit TRBD1. Germline CDR1 SGHRS, CDR2 YFSETQ. Trimming cost V 0 bases and J 6 bases; bases outside gene matches: 6. This CDR3 has 15 amino acids. The CDR3 DNA sequence: TGCGCCAGCAGCTTGGAAGGGGGCCCGGGTCAGCCCCAGCATTTT. Its protein is CASSLEGGPGQPQHF.